The clone carrying this TCR beta chain was recorded many times. This sample is part of a study of patients with pleural tuberculosis. TCRdb reanalysed the reads using MiXCR and keeps one entry per CDR3 protein. The data contain around 50,000 distinct CDR3 sequences, 7.3% of them singletons. Unmatched junction bases numbered 10, after V lost 1 base and J lost 6 bases. The CDR3 is 17 residues long. From germline, CDR1 is SGHAT and CDR2 FQDESV (reference sequence). This clonotype was obtained from a human donor with pleural tuberculosis. This rearrangement joins TRBV11-1 to TRBJ1-4, with 8 bases identical to TRBD1. CDR3 sequence: CASSLGGGQASYEKLFF. Written as DNA, the CDR3 is TGTGCCAGCAGCTTAGGGGGGGGACAGGCCTCTTATGAAAAACTGTTTTTT.